The 14 T cell receptor beta chains below all came from one sample that was sequenced in a study of blood T cells in healthy people across ages. PCR was performed a second time for about 7 to 11 cycles using a sample-barcoded 5' primer and a J-beta primer mix. TCRdb reprocessed the 5' RACE reads with MiXCR, giving one entry per CDR3 protein. The sample contains about 1.5 million distinct CDR3 sequences, approximately 43% of which appear only once. Sequencing was carried out using blood. These receptors were obtained from a woman aged 18-29 years in good health.

The rearrangement links TRBV7-3 to TRBJ2-1; 10 bases are shared with TRBD2. CDR3 length: 16 residues. V trimming: 2 bases; J trimming: 5 bases; junction bases outside the gene matches: 6. Per the germline V gene, CDR1 is SGHTA and CDR2 is FQGTGA. For the CDR3, the DNA is TGTGCCAGCAGCTTAGGGTTTGGACTAGCGGACAATGAGCAGTTCTTC. This translates into CASSLGFGLADNEQFF.

The chain has TRBV27 and TRBJ2-7; D is possibly TRBD2 (7 bases). The V gene's germline CDR1 is MNHEY and CDR2 SMNVEV (reference sequence). Trimming took off 7 bases at V and 4 bases at J, with 14 bases between the two ends. The CDR3 length is 13 residues. The CDR3 DNA is TGTGCCAGCACCCTCAAGGGGGGGTACGAGCAGTACTTC. It yields the protein CASTLKGGYEQYF.

As to this clonotype: One end of the junction fails to match germline, which may point to a read error. V gene TRBV3-1 combines with J gene TRBJ1-5; 10 bases agree with TRBD1. The CDR3 has 15 residues. Germline V gives CDR1 LGHDT, CDR2 YNNKEL (reference sequence). The CDR3 reads CASSRGTGENQPRHF. CDR3 nucleotides: TGTGCCAGCAGCCGCGGGACAGGGGAGAATCAGCCCCGGCATTTT. The entire variable domain, with the rest obtained from reference TRBV3-1 and TRBJ1-5, is as follows: DTAVSQTPKYLVTQMGNDKSIKCEQNLGHDTMYWYKQDSKKFLKIMFSYNNKELIINETVPNRFSPKSPDKAHLNLHINSLELGDSAVYFCASSRGTGENQPRHFGDGTRLSIL.

This clonotype came up a few times. A read error may produce the germline difference seen at one junction end. The chain employs TRBV7-9 and TRBJ1-4, with a weak D call TRBD1 (5 bases). The CDR3 runs to 16 residues. Germline CDR1 and CDR2: SEHNR and FQNEAQ (reference sequence). CDR3 region: CASSFGLGRANEKLFF. Written as DNA, the CDR3 is TGTGCCAGTAGCTTCGGGCTGGGACGGGCGAATGAAAAACTGTTTTTT.

The chain carries TRBV27 and TRBJ2-7; D gene uncertain. V lost 3 bases and J 3 bases, leaving 15 bases between the germline ends. The CDR3 has 15 amino acids. Germline values: CDR1 MNHEY, CDR2 SMNVEV (reference sequence). The CDR3 region has the DNA TGTGCCAGCAGTTTGTTCGGTACCCCCCACTACGAGCAGTACTTC. This gives the protein CASSLFGTPHYEQYF.

This chain joins TRBV28 and TRBJ2-1; a weak D match, TRBD2 (6 bases). The end of the DNA is better explained by TRBJ2-7, so the J call may be wrong. CDR3 length equals 15 residues. Germline CDR1 reads MDHEN; CDR2 reads SYDVKM. Written as DNA, the CDR3 is TGTGCCAGCAGGTTACTAGCCAACTCCTACAATGAGCAGTACTTC. Protein sequence: CASRLLANSYNEQYF.

This clonotype was detected only a few times. The chain has TRBV20-1 and TRBJ1-5; the D is unclear. This CDR3 comprises 14 residues. Trimming pared 5 bases from V and 0 bases from J, leaving 11 bases between. Germline V gene data show CDR1 as DFQATT and CDR2 as SNEGSKA (reference sequence). The CDR3 sequence: CSAESGNSNQPQHF. In DNA form, the CDR3 reads TGCAGTGCTGAATCCGGAAATAGCAATCAGCCCCAGCATTTT.

The rearrangement uses TRBV4-3 and TRBJ1-1, with a possible D match to TRBD1 (5 bases). The V end lost 3 bases, the J end lost 0 bases, and 17 bases lay between the germline ends. Germline V gene data show CDR1 as LGHNA and CDR2 as YSLEER. The CDR3 sequence is 17 residues long. CDR3 region: CASSHHYRDRLNTEAFF. In DNA form, the CDR3 reads TGCGCCAGCAGCCACCATTACCGGGACCGCTTGAACACTGAAGCTTTCTTT.

At least ten counts were recorded for this clonotype. V and J are TRBV20-1 and TRBJ2-1; TRBD2 matches at 12 bases. Germline loops: CDR1 DFQATT, CDR2 SNEGSKA (reference sequence). With 0 bases clipped from V and 3 bases from J, the junction kept 6 bases outside the gene matches. This CDR3 region has 17 residues. The DNA for the CDR3 is TGCAGTGCTAGAGACGCGACTAGCGGGAGTCTCTACAATGAGCAGTTCTTC. It encodes CSARDATSGSLYNEQFF.

The V gene is TRBV6-2 or TRBV6-3, the J gene TRBJ2-7; unclear D gene. The CDR3 sequence is 13 residues long. In germline, CDR1 is MNHEY, CDR2 SVGEGT. V gave up 6 bases and J gave up 4 bases, with 13 bases separating them. The CDR3 protein is CASSEPGYYEQYF. CDR3 nucleotide sequence: TGTGCCAGCAGCGAACCCGGATATTACGAGCAGTACTTC.

V is TRBV5-1 and J is TRBJ2-1; 7 nucleotides align to TRBD1. The CDR3 sequence is 15 residues long. Germline CDR1 and CDR2: SGHRS and YFSETQ. V lost 4 bases and J lost 13; bases outside the gene matches: 17. As DNA, the CDR3 is TGCGCCAGCAGCCGACAACAGGGGATGCAAGAGACCCAGTTCTTC. This translates into CASSRQQGMQETQFF.

As DNA, the CDR3 is TGTGCCAGCAGTGAATTGGGGTCGGACACTGAAGCTTTCTTT. This translates into CASSELGSDTEAFF. The J gene is TRBJ1-1, the V gene TRBV25-1; D unresolved. The germline V and J ends were trimmed by 1 base and 3 bases, with 9 bases remaining between them. The CDR3 has 14 residues. Germline lookup yields CDR1 MGHDK and CDR2 SYGVNS.

This clonotype was counted a few times. The rearrangement joins TRBV4-1 to TRBJ1-5; maybe TRBD1 (6 bases). The V end was cut by 0 bases, the J end by 7 bases, with 13 bases between. The CDR3 totals 15 residues. Germline CDR1 and CDR2: MGHRA and YSYEKL. The chain's CDR3 is CASSQDLQGGQPQHF. In nucleotides, the CDR3 is TGCGCCAGCAGCCAAGATTTACAGGGCGGGCAGCCCCAGCATTTT.

The chain employs TRBV9 and TRBJ2-2; D not resolved. The CDR3 is made up of 14 amino acids. The V end lost 2 bases, the J end lost 3 bases, and 8 bases lay between the germline ends. CDR1 and CDR2 (germline): SGDLS, YYNGEE. The CDR3 sequence: CASSVGYYTGELFF. DNA of the CDR3: TGTGCCAGCAGCGTGGGCTACTACACCGGGGAGCTGTTTTTT.